The 8 T cell receptor beta chains in this list originate from one sample, sequenced in a study of shared clonotypes between healthy human individuals. Repertoires were generated with immunoSEQ multiplex PCR, while TCRdb's copy carries only in-frame clones and drops some. The sample records 950,000 to 1,200,000 clones, approximately 75% being singletons. The sample taken for sequencing was memory CD4+ T cells from PBMCs. Subset described: CD45RA-negative fraction. These receptors came from a man aged 18 to 30 in good health. Some clones in this sample may be carry-over from other donors' samples.

The chain uses TRBV11-2 and TRBJ1-3; D not certain. The CDR3 runs to 14 residues. Trimming took 3 bases from V and 5 from J, leaving 11 bases between them. Germline CDR1 is SGHAT and CDR2 is FQNNGV. CDR3 nucleotide sequence: TGTGCCAGCAGCTTGGTGCGAGAGAGAAACACCATATATTTT. It translates to CASSLVRERNTIYF.

Remarks on this clone: The identical CDR3 is also encoded by other nucleotide sequences in the sample. The chain couples TRBV15 to TRBJ1-5; no clear D. The CDR3 runs to 14 residues. The V gene lost 4 bases and the J gene lost 0 bases, with 7 bases spanning the gap. In germline, CDR1 is LNHNV, CDR2 YYDKDF (reference sequence). CDR3 nucleotides: TGTGCCACCAGCACGGGGTATAGCAATCAGCCCCAGCATTTT. It codes for CATSTGYSNQPQHF.

The V call is TRBV11-1, the J call TRBJ2-7; TRBD2 might be the D (5 bases). This CDR3 comprises 13 residues. The V end lost 6 bases, the J end lost 4 bases, and 13 bases lay between the germline ends. Germline CDR1 SGHAT, CDR2 FQDESV (reference sequence). CDR3 in amino acids: CASSPVGRYEQYF. CDR3 bases: TGTGCCAGCAGTCCGGTAGGGAGATACGAGCAGTACTTC.

J is TRBJ2-5 and V is TRBV7-2; TRBD2 matches 10 bases. There are 15 residues in the CDR3. V lost 0 bases to trimming and J lost 5 bases; unmatched junction nucleotides: 3. Looked up from germline, CDR1 is SGHTA and CDR2 is FQGNSA. The CDR3 loop is CASSLAPAGGETQYF. The CDR3 DNA is TGTGCCAGCAGCTTAGCACCAGCGGGAGGGGAGACCCAGTACTTC.

The chain has TRBV28 and TRBJ2-6; D is undetermined. Looked up from germline, CDR1 is MDHEN and CDR2 is SYDVKM. The ends were cut back, 3 bases at V and 0 bases at J, with 9 bases in the middle. The CDR3 runs 16 residues. CDR3 DNA: TGTGCCAGCAGTTTCACCGGTCACTCTGGGGCCAACGTCCTGACTTTC. Translation gives CASSFTGHSGANVLTF. Full variable domain (missing parts from reference TRBV28 and TRBJ2-6): DVKVTQSSRYLVKRTGEKVFLECVQDMDHENMFWYRQDPGLGLRLIYFSYDVKMKEKGDIPEGYSVSREKKERFSLILESASTNQTSMYLCASSFTGHSGANVLTFGAGSRLTVL.

Regarding this clone: A read error may account for a junction end that differs from germline. The gene calls are TRBV19 and TRBJ1-1; TRBD1 is a possible D gene (6 bases). CDR1 LNHDA and CDR2 SQIVND come from the germline V gene (reference sequence). The CDR3 has 13 residues. CDR3 protein: CASSIDPGARAAF. The CDR3 region has the DNA TGTGCCAGTAGTATAGATCCGGGGGCCCGCGCGGCCTTT.

The chain is built from TRBV4-1 and TRBJ2-5, with D possibly being TRBD2 (6 bases). V gave up 4 bases and J gave up 4 bases, with 16 bases separating them. The CDR3 is 15 amino acids. From germline, CDR1 is MGHRA and CDR2 YSYEKL. The CDR3 here is CASSPEGGKAETQYF. The CDR3 coding sequence is TGCGCCAGCAGCCCCGAGGGCGGGAAAGCAGAGACCCAGTACTTC.

The V call is TRBV4-2, the J call TRBJ2-7, with D perhaps matching TRBD1 or TRBD2 (5 bases each). CDR1 and CDR2 from the germline V gene are LGHNA and YNFKEQ. V shed 0 bases and J shed 6 bases, with 18 bases lying between them. CDR3 length: 16 amino acids. Here the CDR3 DNA reads TGTGCCAGCAGCCAAGATATAGCAGGGTCCGCGGGCGAGCAGTACTTC. This gives the protein CASSQDIAGSAGEQYF.